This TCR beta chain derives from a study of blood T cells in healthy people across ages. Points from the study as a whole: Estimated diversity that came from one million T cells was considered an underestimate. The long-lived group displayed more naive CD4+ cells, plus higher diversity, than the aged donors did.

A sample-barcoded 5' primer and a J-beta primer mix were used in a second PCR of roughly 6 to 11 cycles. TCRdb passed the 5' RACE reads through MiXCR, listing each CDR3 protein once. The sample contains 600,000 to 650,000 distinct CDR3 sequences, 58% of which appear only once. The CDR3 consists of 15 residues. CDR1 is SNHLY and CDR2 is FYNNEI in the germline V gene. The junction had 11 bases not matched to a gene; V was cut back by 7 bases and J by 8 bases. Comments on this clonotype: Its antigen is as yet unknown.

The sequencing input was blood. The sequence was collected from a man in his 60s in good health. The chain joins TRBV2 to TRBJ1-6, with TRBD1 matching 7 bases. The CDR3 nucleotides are TGTGCCAGCACTCCTCGGAGGACAGGAGATTCACCCCTCCACTTT. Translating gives CASTPRRTGDSPLHF.